Sequencing of this T cell receptor beta chain was carried out in a study of blood T cell repertoires in COVID-19. As for the study in general: Nucleic acid was either cDNA or gDNA, and it came from T cells, B-cell-depleted T cells, or PBMCs.

As to this clone: The junction shows a germline mismatch at one end, possibly a read error.

CDR3 length: 12 amino acids. Original processing notes: Using reference gene primer amplification, nucleated cell counts were estimated. Sequencing used immunoSEQ multiplex PCR; TCRdb keeps in-frame clones, though not all of them. V and J calls and clone size are given by that table; D and trimming were obtained from the DNA. Altogether 240,000 or so clones are present, around nine tenths being singletons, with the ten largest covering over 6%. This rearrangement joins TRBV12-3 or TRBV12-4 to TRBJ1-2; 7 positions agree with TRBD1. The specimen sequenced was peripheral blood. The receptor's source is a woman between 70 and 85 years old with active or convalescent COVID-19. CDR3 sequence reads: CASTLGGQPGNF. The CDR3 DNA follows: TGTGCCAGCACCCTAGGGGGACAGCCGGGGAACTTC.